This TCR beta chain appears in the sequencing data of a study of a mutant IDH1 vaccine in newly diagnosed glioma. Here immunoSEQ multiplex PCR was the method, and the copy in TCRdb shows in-frame clones only, minus some. The sample lists around 99,000 clones; roughly 75% were seen once. Time point: baseline, week 1 (first vaccination visit). The sample's treatment: pre-vaccination baseline after standard-of-care therapy. The CDR3 consists of 11 residues. Germline CDR1 SGHRS, CDR2 YFSETQ. The ends were cut back, 4 bases at V and 2 bases at J, with 2 bases in the middle. With respect to this clone: Different DNA sequences within this sample yield the same CDR3.

Source: PBMCs, taken from a glioma patient treated with radiotherapy, temozolomide or both. The sequence derives from a man aged 35 to 55 with glioma. The rearrangement links TRBV5-1 to TRBJ2-3; no definite D call. The CDR3, as DNA: TGCGCCAGCAGCCTCACAGATACGCAGTATTTT. This encodes CASSLTDTQYF. Based on the CDR3 plus reference TRBV5-1 and TRBJ2-3, the full variable domain is KAGVTQTPRYLIKTRGQQVTLSCSPISGHRSVSWYQQTPGQGLQFLFEYFSETQRNKGNFPGRFSGRQFSNSRSEMNVSTLELGDSALYLCASSLTDTQYFGPGTRLTVL.